These 5 T cell receptor beta chains originate from one sample sequenced in a study of early stage breast cancer tumors. Clones were read by immunoSEQ multiplex PCR, and TCRdb kept only the in-frame ones, dropping some. This table holds 20,000 to 30,000 clones, roughly 64% found once. Sequencing used breast tumor tissue. Receptor source: a person in their sixties or seventies with breast cancer.

In its sample, this clone was seen a few times. This sequence joins TRBV7-6 and TRBJ1-5, with 7 bases fitting TRBD1. J lost 0 bases, V lost 5 bases, and 4 bases had no gene match. CDR3 size: 15 residues. CDR1 is SGHVS, CDR2 FNYEAQ, per germline. This CDR3 is CASSGDRNSNQPQHF. As DNA, the CDR3 is TGTGCCAGCAGCGGGGACAGAAATAGCAATCAGCCCCAGCATTTT.

The V gene is TRBV2, the J gene TRBJ2-1; 8 bases match TRBD1. J was trimmed by 4 bases and V by 2 bases; bases with no gene match: 4. There are 15 residues in the CDR3. CDR1 SNHLY and CDR2 FYNNEI come from the germline V gene. The CDR3 reads CASSESGQVYNEQFF. Here the CDR3 DNA reads TGTGCCAGCAGTGAATCGGGACAGGTTTACAATGAGCAGTTCTTC.

This sequence joins TRBV28 and TRBJ2-7; 10 nucleotides agree with TRBD1. The CDR3 spans 16 residues. CDR1 is MDHEN and CDR2 is SYDVKM in the germline V gene. V lost 5 bases and J lost 1; bases outside the gene matches: 8. The CDR3 reads CASSPPPGQGSYEQYF. CDR3 bases: TGTGCCAGCAGTCCTCCCCCGGGACAGGGGTCCTACGAGCAGTACTTC.

This chain joins TRBV6-5 and TRBJ2-7, with D tentatively TRBD1 (6 bases). From germline, CDR1 is MNHEY and CDR2 SVGAGI. Trimming removed 5 bases at V and 0 bases at J, with 14 bases between. CDR3 length: 15 residues. CDR3 bases: TGTGCCAGCAGTCCCAGGGGCCCACACTCCTACGAGCAGTACTTC. It is translated as CASSPRGPHSYEQYF.

This chain uses TRBV10-3 with TRBJ2-7; D is ambiguous. Trimming stripped 4 bases from V and 5 bases from J, with 6 bases between. The CDR3 runs to 11 residues. Germline assignment: CDR1 ENHRY and CDR2 SYGVKD. DNA for the CDR3: TGTGCCATCAGTGTTACAGACGAGCAGTACTTC. Protein: CAISVTDEQYF.